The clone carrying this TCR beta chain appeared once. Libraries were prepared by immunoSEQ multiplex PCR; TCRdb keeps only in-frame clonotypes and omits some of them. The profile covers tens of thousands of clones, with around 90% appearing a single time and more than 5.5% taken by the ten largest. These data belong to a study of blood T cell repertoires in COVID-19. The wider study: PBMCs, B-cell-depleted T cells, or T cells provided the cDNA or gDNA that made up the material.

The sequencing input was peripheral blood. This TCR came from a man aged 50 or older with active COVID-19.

DNA for the CDR3: TGTGCCACCAGTGACAGAGGCGGAAATGAGCAGTTCTTC. Its translation is CATSDRGGNEQFF. V gene TRBV24-1 combines with J gene TRBJ2-1, with D uncertain. The germline gives CDR1 KGHDR, CDR2 SFDVKD. The CDR3 extends over 13 amino acids. Trimming took 4 bases from V and 7 from J, leaving 10 bases between them.